This T cell receptor beta chain appears in the sequencing data of a study of cytomegalovirus exposure and HLA in healthy donors. Background on the study: Researchers found that about 82% of fewer than 450 genotyped donors fell within the Caucasian-associated ancestry cluster. Study conclusions and caveats: Altogether, about 160 TCR beta chains were recorded as cytomegalovirus-associated. For TCR beta chains, V- and J-gene trimming was later linked to a missense DCLRE1C variant. A later analysis found most CMV-associated TCR beta chains apparently HLA-restricted.

This clone was detected a few times. The antigen remains undetermined. Trimming cost V 4 bases and J 0 bases; bases outside gene matches: 12. The CDR3 covers 19 residues. Germline CDR1 reads KGHSH; CDR2 reads LQKENI. The PCR ran on 60 Vbeta and 13 Jbeta primers. Method: immunoSEQ multiplex PCR; TCRdb's copy keeps in-frame clones and lacks some. This sample carries approximately 40,000 clones, roughly 82% of them seen once, and the ten largest clones take under 12%. The sequenced sample consisted of PBMCs. The chain recombines TRBV18 with TRBJ2-6, with TRBD1 matching 7 bases. The sequence came from a woman aged 18-30 years in good health and CMV-seropositive. The chain's CDR3 is CASSLLSGQRSSGANVLTF. The CDR3 nucleotides read TGTGCCAGCTCACTCCTCTCGGGACAGCGAAGCTCTGGGGCCAACGTCCTGACTTTC.